The T cell receptor beta chain described here comes from a study of blood T cell repertoires in COVID-19. The overall study: The United States, Italy and Spain were the sources of the acute and convalescent COVID-19 samples. In each case, the material was cDNA or gDNA derived from T cells, B-cell-depleted T cells, or PBMCs.

In the original analysis: Amplification of reference gene primers provided the estimated nucleated cell counts. This table comes from immunoSEQ multiplex PCR, and its TCRdb copy is limited to in-frame clones, with some not included. V, J and clone size are taken as reported in that table, and D and trimming were inferred from the DNA itself. The sample lists tens of thousands of clones, 55% to 75% occurring once. Patients at the Seattle site were enrolled during active infection and followed longitudinally. The length of the CDR3 is 14 residues. Germline CDR1 is LGHNT and CDR2 is FRNRAP. V dropped 3 bases and J dropped 5 bases, with 13 bases sitting between them.

The source is a woman between 65 and 79 years old with COVID-19, enrolled during active disease. V gene TRBV12-5 combines with J gene TRBJ2-5, with D tentatively TRBD1 (6 bases). The sequencing sample was made of peripheral blood. CDR3 region: CASGLIGGGETQYF. The CDR3 bases are TGTGCTAGTGGTTTAATTGGGGGCGGGGAGACCCAGTACTTC.